This passage covers 27 T cell receptor beta chains from one sample sequenced in a study of a mutant IDH1 vaccine in newly diagnosed glioma. These receptors lack a known antigen. Some clones are missing from TCRdb's copy, which holds only in-frame ones; the method was immunoSEQ multiplex PCR. The sample yields more than 25,000 clones, around four fifths seen once. Documented time point: week 5, during vaccination. Doses of 300 ug of mutant IDH1 20-mer peptide were given with topical imiquimod. Source: PBMCs, taken from a glioma patient whose treatment included an IDH1 peptide vaccine. The receptors shown here come from a man aged 40-50 years with glioma. Some clones in this sample may be carry-over from other donors' samples.

The V call is TRBV11-2, the J call TRBJ1-1; maybe TRBD1 (5 bases). The CDR3 is 14 amino acids. Trimming stripped 6 bases from V and 1 base from J, with 12 bases between. From germline, CDR1 is SGHAT and CDR2 FQNNGV. The CDR3 sequence is CASSVEGWNTEAFF. For the CDR3, the DNA is TGTGCCAGCAGTGTCGAGGGGTGGAACACTGAAGCTTTCTTT. Filled out from reference TRBV11-2 and TRBJ1-1, the complete variable domain reads EAGVAQSPRYKIIEKRQSVAFWCNPISGHATLYWYQQILGQGPKLLIQFQNNGVVDDSQLPKDRFSAERLKGVDSTLKIQPAKLEDSAVYLCASSVEGWNTEAFFGQGTRLTVV.

The rearrangement links TRBV9 to TRBJ1-3; D remains ambiguous. This CDR3 contains 14 residues. V was trimmed by 4 bases and J by 3 bases, leaving 11 bases between them. Looked up from germline, CDR1 is SGDLS and CDR2 is YYNGEE. The CDR3 loop reads CASSTSHHGNTIYF. The CDR3 DNA sequence: TGTGCCAGCAGCACATCCCACCATGGAAACACCATATATTTT.

The chain joins TRBV7-8 to TRBJ1-2; D is undetermined. V shed 1 base and J shed 1 base, with 7 bases lying between them. The CDR3 runs 14 residues. Germline V gene sequence: CDR1 SGHVS, CDR2 FQNEAQ. The CDR3 DNA reads TGTGCCAGCAGCTTAGATGGCAGTAACTATGGCTACACCTTC. This sequence encodes CASSLDGSNYGYTF.

In its sample, this clone was seen once. The J gene is TRBJ1-1, the V gene TRBV4-1, with 8 bases that match TRBD1. V was pared by 4 bases and J by 6 bases, with 10 bases of the junction left unmatched. This CDR3 spans 15 amino acids. Per the germline V gene, CDR1 is MGHRA and CDR2 is YSYEKL. The CDR3 nucleotides are TGCGCCAGCAGCCTGTCAAGGCAGGGGGCCCCTGAAGCTTTCTTT. Its translation: CASSLSRQGAPEAFF.

This chain joins TRBV30 and TRBJ2-7, with D tentatively TRBD1 (6 bases). CDR3 size: 13 residues. Germline V gives CDR1 GTSNPN, CDR2 SVGIG (reference sequence). The V and J ends lost 0 bases and 4 bases respectively, with 10 bases between them. CDR3 bases: TGTGCCTGGAGTGTGAGGCAGGGGTACGAGCAGTACTTC. Its translation: CAWSVRQGYEQYF. The full variable domain, rest sourced from reference TRBV30 and TRBJ2-7, is SQTIHQWPATLVQPVGSPLSLECTVEGTSNPNLYWYRQAAGRGLQLLFYSVGIGQISSEVPQNLSASRPQDRQFILSSKKLLLSDSGFYLCAWSVRQGYEQYFGPGTRLTVT.

The J gene is TRBJ1-5, the V gene TRBV7-9, with D perhaps TRBD1 (5 bases). From germline, CDR1 is SEHNR and CDR2 FQNEAQ (reference sequence). The V end lost 3 bases, the J end lost 0 bases, and 18 bases lay between the germline ends. CDR3 length: 18 residues. CDR3 sequence: CASSFLRDRVYSNQPQHF. The CDR3 nucleotides read TGTGCCAGCAGCTTCCTCCGGGACCGAGTTTATAGCAATCAGCCCCAGCATTTT.

The genes are TRBV5-1 and TRBJ2-5; D might be TRBD1 (5 bases). The CDR3 runs to 14 residues. V was shortened by 0 bases and J by 1 base, with 7 bases between the two germline ends. Germline CDR1 SGHRS, CDR2 YFSETQ. The CDR3 DNA sequence: TGCGCCAGCAGCTTGGAAAGGGGCCAAGAGACCCAGTACTTC. This encodes CASSLERGQETQYF.

The CDR3 coding sequence is TGTGCCAGCAGCCCCTACGAAGAGACCCAGTACTTC. This sequence encodes CASSPYEETQYF. The rearrangement joins TRBV7-9 to TRBJ2-5, with unresolved D. Germline CDR1 is SEHNR and CDR2 is FQNEAQ (reference sequence). Trimming shortened V by 5 bases and J by 3 bases, and 7 bases separated the two germline ends. The CDR3 has 12 residues.

CDR3 sequence reads: CASSLLGSQNQPQHF. The CDR3 DNA reads TGTGCCAGCAGCCTCTTGGGGAGTCAGAATCAGCCCCAGCATTTT. The chain employs TRBV6-1 and TRBJ1-5; D not resolved. Per germline, CDR1 MNHNS and CDR2 SASEGT. The CDR3 sequence is 15 residues long. The V end lost 6 bases, the J end lost 4 bases, and 16 bases lay between the germline ends.

The rearrangement joins TRBV2 to TRBJ2-6; no firm D call. Germline V CDR1 and CDR2: SNHLY, FYNNEI. This CDR3 comprises 14 residues. The ends were cut back, 6 bases at V and 0 bases at J, with 6 bases in the middle. This chain's CDR3 is CASSPISGANVLTF. DNA for the CDR3: TGTGCCAGCAGCCCGATCTCTGGGGCCAACGTCCTGACTTTC.

This clone was detected once. The V gene is TRBV18, the J gene TRBJ1-1; TRBD1 is a possible D gene (5 bases). V was shortened by 5 bases and J by 1 base, with 8 bases between the two germline ends. This CDR3 has 13 residues. In germline, CDR1 is KGHSH, CDR2 LQKENI. The CDR3 bases are TGTGCCAGCTCAACTGACAGGAACACTGAAGCTTTCTTT. This gives the protein CASSTDRNTEAFF.

This chain uses TRBV9 with TRBJ2-3, with D perhaps TRBD1 or TRBD2 (5 bases each). The germline V gene encodes CDR1 SGDLS and CDR2 YYNGEE. The CDR3 extends over 15 amino acids. V lost 3 bases, J lost 3 bases, and 14 bases lay in between. This chain's CDR3 is CASSAEPGLTDTQYF. CDR3 DNA sequence: TGTGCCAGCAGCGCGGAGCCGGGGCTTACAGATACGCAGTATTTT.

The chain couples TRBV6-6 to TRBJ2-3; no definite D call. Per germline, CDR1 MNHNY and CDR2 SVGAGI (reference sequence). V shed 2 bases and J shed 4 bases, with 4 bases lying between them. The CDR3 loop spans 12 amino acids. The DNA for the CDR3 is TGTGCCAGCAGTTACGGGTCAGATACGCAGTATTTT. Its protein is CASSYGSDTQYF.

V gene TRBV14 combines with J gene TRBJ1-2; no clear D gene. Trimming removed 8 bases from V and 4 bases from J, with 20 bases in between. The CDR3 sequence is 15 residues long. Looked up from germline, CDR1 is SGHDN and CDR2 is FVKESK. CDR3 in DNA: TGTGCCAGCTCCCCCGGGTCAAAAAGAGGCTATGGCTACACCTTC. Its protein product is CASSPGSKRGYGYTF.

The rearrangement uses TRBV5-6 and TRBJ2-2, with 7 bases lining up with TRBD1. V shed 6 bases and J 4 bases; nucleotides not matched to a gene: 6. Germline V gives CDR1 SGHDT, CDR2 YYEEEE. The CDR3 loop spans 14 amino acids. This CDR3 reads CASNRDSTTGELFF. The DNA of the CDR3 is TGTGCCAGCAACCGGGACAGCACCACCGGGGAGCTGTTTTTT.

This chain joins TRBV10-3 and TRBJ1-2, with 9 bases matching TRBD1. The CDR3 has 13 residues. Germline loops: CDR1 ENHRY, CDR2 SYGVKD. Unmatched junction bases numbered 4, after V lost 9 bases and J lost 2 bases. CDR3 in amino acids: CAMGTGPNYGYTF. The CDR3 DNA follows: TGTGCCATGGGGACAGGGCCGAACTATGGCTACACCTTC.

The chain recombines TRBV9 with TRBJ2-2; D unresolved. This CDR3 is 12 amino acids long. The V end was cut by 4 bases, the J end by 7 bases, with 8 bases between. The germline V gene encodes CDR1 SGDLS and CDR2 YYNGEE. CDR3 residues: CASSPEGGELFF. Written as DNA, the CDR3 is TGTGCCAGCAGCCCGGAAGGCGGGGAGCTGTTTTTT.

This clone has just a few counts. The chain has TRBV4-2 and TRBJ1-2; D not certain. Germline V gene sequence: CDR1 LGHNA, CDR2 YNFKEQ. Trimming left V 0 bases short and J 3 bases short, with 8 bases between. The CDR3 has 14 residues. This CDR3 reads CASSQEGSYYGYTF. CDR3 sequence (DNA): TGTGCCAGCAGCCAAGAAGGCAGTTACTATGGCTACACCTTC.

This clone was counted only a few times. The chain employs TRBV5-1 and TRBJ2-5; TRBD2 matches at 8 bases. With V trimmed by 0 bases and J by 2 bases, 9 bases remained unmatched. Germline values: CDR1 SGHRS, CDR2 YFSETQ. The CDR3 has 17 residues. This chain's CDR3 is CASSLGGNSGEQETQYF. The CDR3 DNA is TGCGCCAGCAGCTTGGGGGGGAATAGCGGGGAGCAAGAGACCCAGTACTTC.

The rearrangement uses TRBV7-2 and TRBJ2-3; 8 bases map to TRBD1. The germline V gene has CDR1 SGHTA and CDR2 FQGNSA. After removal of 8 bases from V and 0 bases from J, the junction contained 7 bases not matched to a gene. The CDR3 has 15 residues. CDR3 region: CASARGLGSTDTQYF. The CDR3 nucleotides read TGTGCCAGCGCCAGGGGGCTCGGTAGCACAGATACGCAGTATTTT.

J is TRBJ1-1 and V is TRBV15, with D possibly TRBD1 on 6 matching bases. V was clipped by 0 bases and J by 4 bases, with 15 bases between them. CDR3 size: 16 residues. Per germline, CDR1 LNHNV and CDR2 YYDKDF (reference sequence). The DNA of the CDR3 is TGTGCCACCAGCAGAGATAGGGGGAATTGGGCCACTGAAGCTTTCTTT. The encoded protein is CATSRDRGNWATEAFF.

For this clone: One junction end disagrees with the germline gene, perhaps due to a read error. The V call is TRBV5-8, the J call TRBJ2-1; D not resolved. The CDR3 spans 12 residues. CDR1 and CDR2 (germline): SGHTS, YDEGEE. CDR3 sequence (DNA): TGTGCCAGCAGCTTCGGTGAAAATGGGCAGTTCTTC. It is translated as CASSFGENGQFF.

The V call is TRBV6-5, the J call TRBJ2-7, with TRBD2 matching over 8 bases. Germline lookup yields CDR1 MNHEY and CDR2 SVGAGI. With V trimmed by 2 bases and J by 0 bases, 0 bases remained unmatched. This CDR3 contains 14 residues. In DNA, the CDR3 is TGTGCCAGCAGTTACCTAGCGGGCTCCTACGAGCAGTACTTC. The encoded protein is CASSYLAGSYEQYF.

The chain has TRBV7-9 and TRBJ1-1, with D unclear. V was trimmed by 2 bases and J by 8 bases, leaving 3 bases between them. The CDR3 spans 10 residues. Germline V gene sequence: CDR1 SEHNR, CDR2 FQNEAQ (reference sequence). The CDR3 DNA is TGTGCCAGCAGCTTATACGAAGCTTTCTTT. Protein sequence: CASSLYEAFF.

There are a few counts of this clone. The genes are TRBV6-1 and TRBJ1-1; D is unresolved. V was shortened by 0 bases and J by 10 bases, with 6 bases between the two germline ends. This CDR3 is 11 amino acids long. Germline CDR1 reads MNHNS; CDR2 reads SASEGT. The CDR3 DNA reads TGTGCCAGCAGTGAAGCGCGGGGAGCTTTCTTT. It yields the protein CASSEARGAFF.

This clone turned up a few times. In DNA form, the CDR3 reads TGTGCCTGGAAGGGGTCTAATCAGCCCCAGCATTTT. Translation: CAWKGSNQPQHF. The chain carries TRBV30 and TRBJ1-5; maybe TRBD1 (5 bases). Germline V gene sequence: CDR1 GTSNPN, CDR2 SVGIG (reference sequence). CDR3 length equals 12 residues. V was clipped by 4 bases and J by 4 bases, with 8 bases between them.

This chain connects TRBV6-6 to TRBJ1-1; maybe TRBD1 (5 bases). Germline lookup yields CDR1 MNHNY and CDR2 SVGAGI (reference sequence). The V gene lost 6 bases and the J gene lost 7 bases, with 12 bases spanning the gap. This CDR3 is 12 amino acids long. Here the CDR3 reads CASRVRDLEAFF. CDR3 sequence (DNA): TGTGCCAGCAGAGTCCGGGACCTTGAAGCTTTCTTT.